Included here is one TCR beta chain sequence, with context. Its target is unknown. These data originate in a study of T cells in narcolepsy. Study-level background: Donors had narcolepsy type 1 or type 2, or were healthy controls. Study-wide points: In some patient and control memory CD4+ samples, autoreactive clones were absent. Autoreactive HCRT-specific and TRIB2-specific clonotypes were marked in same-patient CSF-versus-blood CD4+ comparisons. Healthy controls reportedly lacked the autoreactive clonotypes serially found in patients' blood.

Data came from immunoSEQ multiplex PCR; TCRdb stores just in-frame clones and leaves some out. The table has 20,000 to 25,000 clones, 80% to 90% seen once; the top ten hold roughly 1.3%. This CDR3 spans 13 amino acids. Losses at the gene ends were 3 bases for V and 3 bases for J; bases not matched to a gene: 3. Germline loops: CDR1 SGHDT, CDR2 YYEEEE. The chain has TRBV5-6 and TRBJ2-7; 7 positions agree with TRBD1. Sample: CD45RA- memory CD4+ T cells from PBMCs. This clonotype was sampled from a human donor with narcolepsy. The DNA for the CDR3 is TGTGCCAGCAGCTGGGGACAGAGCTACGAGCAGTACTTC. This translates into CASSWGQSYEQYF. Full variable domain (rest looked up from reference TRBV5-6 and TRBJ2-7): DAGVTQSPTHLIKTRGQQVTLRCSPKSGHDTVSWYQQALGQGPQFIFQYYEEEERQRGNFPDRFSGHQFPNYSSELNVNALLLGDSALYLCASSWGQSYEQYFGPGTRLTVT.